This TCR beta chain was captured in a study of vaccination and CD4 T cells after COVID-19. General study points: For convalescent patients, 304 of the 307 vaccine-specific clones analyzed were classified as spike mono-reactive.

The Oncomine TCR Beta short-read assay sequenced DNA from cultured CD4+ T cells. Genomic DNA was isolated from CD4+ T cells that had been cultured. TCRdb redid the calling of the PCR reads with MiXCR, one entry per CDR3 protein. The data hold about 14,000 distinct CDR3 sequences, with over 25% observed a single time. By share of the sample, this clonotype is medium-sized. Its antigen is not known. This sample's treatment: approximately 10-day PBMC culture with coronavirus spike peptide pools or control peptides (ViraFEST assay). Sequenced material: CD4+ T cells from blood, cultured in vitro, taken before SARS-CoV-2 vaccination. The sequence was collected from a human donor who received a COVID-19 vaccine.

The DNA for the CDR3 is TGTGCCTGGAGTGGGAGGGGGGATCAGCCCCAGCATTTT. Its protein product is CAWSGRGDQPQHF. The rearrangement joins TRBV30 to TRBJ1-5; maybe TRBD1 (6 bases). CDR3 length equals 13 residues. The V gene's germline CDR1 is GTSNPN and CDR2 SVGIG (reference sequence). V dropped 1 base and J dropped 5 bases, with 9 bases sitting between them. The full variable domain, with the rest looked up from reference TRBV30 and TRBJ1-5, is SQTIHQWPATLVQPVGSPLSLECTVEGTSNPNLYWYRQAAGRGLQLLFYSVGIGQISSEVPQNLSASRPQDRQFILSSKKLLLSDSGFYLCAWSGRGDQPQHFGDGTRLSIL.